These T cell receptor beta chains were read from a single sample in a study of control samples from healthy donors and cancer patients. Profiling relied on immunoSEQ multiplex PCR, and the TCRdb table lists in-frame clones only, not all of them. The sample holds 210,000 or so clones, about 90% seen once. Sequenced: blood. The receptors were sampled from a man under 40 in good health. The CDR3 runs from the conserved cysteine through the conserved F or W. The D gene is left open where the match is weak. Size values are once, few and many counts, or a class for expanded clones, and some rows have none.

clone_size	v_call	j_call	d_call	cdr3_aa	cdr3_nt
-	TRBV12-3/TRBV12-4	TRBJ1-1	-	CASSFLDTEAFF	TGTGCCAGCAGTTTTTTGGACACTGAAGCTTTCTTT
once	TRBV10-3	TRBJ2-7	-	CAISEVSSYEQYF	TGTGCCATCAGTGAAGTTAGCTCCTACGAGCAGTACTTC
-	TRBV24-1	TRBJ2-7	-	CATRGGLVVTYEQYF	TGTGCCACCAGAGGGGGACTTGTAGTAACCTACGAGCAGTACTTC
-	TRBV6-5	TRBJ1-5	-	CASGEYSNQPQHF	TGTGCCAGCGGGGAGTATAGCAATCAGCCCCAGCATTTT
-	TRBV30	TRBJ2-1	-	CAWNPGQNNEQFF	TGTGCCTGGAATCCAGGACAGAACAATGAGCAGTTCTTC
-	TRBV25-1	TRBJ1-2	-	CASSEYREADGYTF	TGTGCCAGCAGTGAATATAGGGAGGCGGATGGCTACACCTTC
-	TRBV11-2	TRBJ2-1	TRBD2	CASSLLSGGAYNEQFF	TGTGCCAGCAGCCTCCTGAGCGGGGGGGCCTATAATGAGCAGTTCTTC
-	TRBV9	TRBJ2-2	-	CASNLFPGSTGELFF	TGTGCCAGCAACCTCTTCCCGGGTAGCACCGGGGAGCTGTTTTTT
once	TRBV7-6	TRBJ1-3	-	CASSLGGVKTGNTIYF	TGTGCCAGCAGCTTAGGGGGAGTCAAAACTGGAAACACCATATATTTT
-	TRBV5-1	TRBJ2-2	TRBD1	CASSGTGGARELFF	TGCGCCAGCAGCGGTACAGGGGGCGCGCGGGAGCTGTTTTTT
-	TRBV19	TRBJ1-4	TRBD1	CASRDRGEKLFF	TGTGCCAGTCGGGACAGGGGTGAAAAACTGTTTTTT
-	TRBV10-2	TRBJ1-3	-	CASSEGPHSGNTIYF	TGCGCCAGCAGTGAAGGGCCCCACTCTGGAAACACCATATATTTT
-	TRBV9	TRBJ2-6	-	CASSVDNPWGANVLTF	TGTGCCAGCAGCGTAGACAACCCGTGGGGGGCCAACGTCCTGACTTTC
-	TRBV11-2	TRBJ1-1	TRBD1	CASSFYSVTGGTEAFF	TGTGCCAGCAGCTTTTATAGCGTGACAGGGGGCACTGAAGCTTTCTTT
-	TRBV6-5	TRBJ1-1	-	CASSYQWTLNTEAFF	TGTGCCAGCAGTTACCAGTGGACTCTGAACACTGAAGCTTTCTTT
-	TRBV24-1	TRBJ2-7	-	CATEKQILYEQYF	TGTGCCACCGAGAAGCAGATTTTATACGAGCAGTACTTC
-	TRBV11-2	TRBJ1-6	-	CASSLELPIDNSPLHF	TGTGCCAGCAGCTTAGAACTCCCCATAGACAATTCACCCCTCCACTTT
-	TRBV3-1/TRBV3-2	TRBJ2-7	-	CASSQEDTSYEQYF	TGTGCCAGCAGCCAAGAGGACACCTCCTACGAGCAGTACTTC
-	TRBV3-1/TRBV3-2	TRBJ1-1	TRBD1	CASSQGGQGNTEAFF	TGTGCCAGCAGCCAAGGGGGACAGGGGAACACTGAAGCTTTCTTT
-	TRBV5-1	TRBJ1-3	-	CASSSDGSGNTIYF	TGCGCCAGCAGCTCCGATGGCTCTGGAAACACCATATATTTT
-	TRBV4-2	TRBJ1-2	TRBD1	CASSPLGQGGGYTF	TGTGCCAGCAGTCCTCTTGGACAGGGGGGCGGCTACACCTTC